Listed below are T cell receptor beta chains from one sample, sequenced in a study of shared clonotypes between healthy human individuals. The method was immunoSEQ multiplex PCR; TCRdb's version includes in-frame clones alone and lacks a portion of them. The sample has roughly 720,000 clones, less than 95% seen once; the top ten hold 34%. The sequenced sample consisted of memory CD8+ T cells from PBMCs. The receptors were gathered from a man aged 18 to 29 in good health. Some clones in this sample may be carry-over from other donors' samples. Both conserved end residues are trimmed from each CDR3. Each record gives: clone size, J gene, V gene, CDR3 protein. Clone size appears in some rows only: once, few, many, or a class for an expanded clone.

>NA|TRBJ2-1|TRBV7-2
ASSLRLALPWQF
>NA|TRBJ1-5|TRBV6-5
ASRNTGSDQPQH
>NA|TRBJ2-7|TRBV27
ASSPTYTGEDAHEQY
>NA|TRBJ2-1|TRBV28
ASSLGPPPAYNEQF
>once|TRBJ1-2|TRBV19
ASSILLNYGYT
>NA|TRBJ1-5|TRBV15
ATSRARGGYSNQPQH
>NA|TRBJ1-5|TRBV28
ASSGQGNQPQH
>NA|TRBJ2-1|TRBV27
ASSNLISYNEQF
>NA|TRBJ2-1|TRBV10-3
AISESWTSGRANEQF
>NA|TRBJ1-1|TRBV6-6
ASSYLPLGGNTEAF
>NA|TRBJ2-7|TRBV11-2
ASSFVPGDYEQY
>NA|TRBJ2-1|TRBV19
ASSWQGARNEQF
>NA|TRBJ1-2|TRBV9
ASSGPQRAGLYGYT
>NA|TRBJ2-2|TRBV10-3
AIRLTGDHGGTGELF
>NA|TRBJ2-2|TRBV19
ASSIGQDLTNTGELF
>NA|TRBJ1-2|TRBV4-2
ASSQDEAGPYGYT
>NA|TRBJ2-3|TRBV7-9
ASSTGTSGRDTQY
>NA|TRBJ2-1|TRBV29-1
SVEWTSGYYNEQF
>NA|TRBJ1-1|TRBV28
ASSLRDMNTEAF
>NA|TRBJ2-5|TRBV11-2
ASSFSWDQETQY
>NA|TRBJ2-3|TRBV28
ASTQGGPADTQY
>NA|TRBJ2-7|TRBV27
ASSSGEKSYEQY
>NA|TRBJ2-6|TRBV9
ASSVVSSGANVLT
>NA|TRBJ2-7|TRBV29-1
SVVGGTSGPPEQY
>NA|TRBJ2-5|TRBV7-2
ASSQSGTALQETQY
>NA|TRBJ2-3|TRBV4-3
ASSQGGSTDTQY
>NA|TRBJ2-7|TRBV7-9
ASSLDYEQY
>NA|TRBJ2-7|TRBV4-2
ASSQILAGLAGGFLYEQY
>NA|TRBJ2-1|TRBV4-2
ASSQVEGGYNEQF
>NA|TRBJ2-3|TRBV28
ASRLLTADSTDTQY
>NA|TRBJ2-7|TRBV27
ASSLGVSVHEQY
>NA|TRBJ2-2|TRBV27
ASSSQGRENTGELF
>NA|TRBJ2-6|TRBV7-9
ASSLASSGANVLT
>NA|TRBJ1-2|TRBV7-9
ASSPIGASYGYT
>NA|TRBJ2-3|TRBV2
ASSAGTSSTDTQY
>NA|TRBJ2-1|TRBV18
ASSPSRTASYNEQF
>NA|TRBJ2-2|TRBV2
ASKGRGLAPTGELF